This T cell receptor beta chain originates from a study of identical twins. CDR1 is MNHEY, CDR2 SMNVEV, per germline (reference sequence). V lost 6 bases to trimming and J lost 13 bases, with 25 bases between them. There are 15 residues in the CDR3. TCRdb reanalysed the 5' RACE reads using MiXCR and keeps one entry per CDR3 protein. Counted here are 1.5 million to 2 million distinct CDR3 sequences, more than 30% occurring once; the ten biggest clones make up approximately 0.25%. The clonotype originates from a newborn girl in good health. V is TRBV27 and J is TRBJ2-4; D is ambiguous. The sequenced sample consisted of cord blood. CDR3 nucleotides: TGTGCCAGCAGATCCCCGGGCGCCAGACCCTACGGGCAGTACTTC. Translation gives CASRSPGARPYGQYF.